These T cell receptor beta chains were read from a single sample in a study of CD8 T cells in ankylosing spondylitis. A single record per CDR3 protein comes from TCRdb applying MiXCR to the 5' RACE reads. The sample shows around 490,000 distinct CDR3 sequences, roughly 5.3% of them seen only once. Material: blood, either unsorted or a sorted T cell fraction (not recorded which). The receptors derive from a male donor with ankylosing spondylitis. Each CDR3 is given with its conserved first and last residue. A D gene is named only where the DNA matches it firmly. The listing skips clone size in some rows; elsewhere it reads once, few, many or a size class.

>-|-|TRBJ2-7|TRBV4-2
TGTGCCAGCAGCCGGGCCGTGAGTGCCGAGCAGTACTTC
CASSRAVSAEQYF
>-|many|TRBJ1-4|TRBV20-1
TGCAGTGCTAGCGGGGTTGCAACTAATGAAAAACTGTTTTTT
CSASGVATNEKLFF
>-|many|TRBJ2-5|TRBV20-1
TGCAGTGCTAGATTTCCGGGATTACAAGAGACCCAGTACTTC
CSARFPGLQETQYF
>-|many|TRBJ1-5|TRBV7-8
TGTGCCAGCAGCTCTCTCTGGGCAGCCCGGGATCAGCCCCAGCATTTT
CASSSLWAARDQPQHF
>-|-|TRBJ2-6|TRBV9
TGTGCCAGCACGGCGGACTGGGCCAACGTCCTGACTTTC
CASTADWANVLTF
>-|many|TRBJ1-1|TRBV3-1
TGTGCCAGCAGTCACCTAGAGAACACTGAAGCTTTCTTT
CASSHLENTEAFF
>-|many|TRBJ1-2|TRBV6-6
TGTGCCAGCAGCCTCGACAGGTTCTATGGCTACACCTTC
CASSLDRFYGYTF
>-|many|TRBJ1-1|TRBV29-1
TGCAGCGGAGGCACTGAAGCTTTCTTT
CSGGTEAFF
>-|-|TRBJ2-5|TRBV28
TGTGCCAGCAGTAACTCAGGGATTGAGACCCAGTACTTC
CASSNSGIETQYF
>-|many|TRBJ2-6|TRBV28
TGTGCCAGCAGGCCCACGTTAGGCTCTGGGGCCAACGTCCTGACTTTC
CASRPTLGSGANVLTF
>-|-|TRBJ2-3|TRBV2
TGTGCCAGCAGGGAGGGGAGCACAGATACGCAGTATTTT
CASREGSTDTQYF
>TRBD1|few|TRBJ1-1|TRBV6-2/TRBV6-3
TGTGCCAGCAGCTTCCCGGTCGTTTTTTCGGGACAGAGTGAAGCTTTCTTT
CASSFPVVFSGQSEAFF
>TRBD2|-|TRBJ2-7|TRBV20-1
TGCAGTGCTAGGCGGGAGTCGTCCTACGAGCAGTACTTC
CSARRESSYEQYF
>-|many|TRBJ1-4|TRBV5-1
TGCGCCAGCCGGGAATCGGTGGTAGATGAAAAACTGTTTTTT
CASRESVVDEKLFF
>-|many|TRBJ2-4|TRBV29-1
TGCAGCGTTCTGGAGACAGCAGCCAAAAACATTCAGTACTTC
CSVLETAAKNIQYF
>-|many|TRBJ1-1|TRBV20-1
TGCAGTGCTAGAGGGCGGGAGAACACTGAAGCTTTCTTT
CSARGRENTEAFF
>TRBD2|many|TRBJ2-3|TRBV20-1
TGCAGTGGCCCGGAGCGGGGGGGAGATACGCAGTATTTT
CSGPERGGDTQYF
>-|many|TRBJ1-5|TRBV12-3/TRBV12-4
TGTGCCAGCAGTTTAGCCAGGTACAATCAGCCCCAGCATTTT
CASSLARYNQPQHF
>-|many|TRBJ1-4|TRBV7-8
TGTGCCAGCAGCCTAGTAGCGGGGGTCCAAGAAAAACTGTTTTTT
CASSLVAGVQEKLFF
>-|many|TRBJ2-1|TRBV6-2/TRBV6-3
TGTGCCAGCAGTACTCGGGACCCCAGTAATGAGCAGTTCTTC
CASSTRDPSNEQFF
>-|many|TRBJ1-2|TRBV27
TGTGCCAGCAGTTGGAGACCGAACTATGGCTACACCTTC
CASSWRPNYGYTF
>-|few|TRBJ2-7|TRBV7-2
TGTGCCAGCAGCCAGGGACCCAGCGGCCCCTACGAGCAGTACTTC
CASSQGPSGPYEQYF
>-|many|TRBJ2-5|TRBV7-7
TGTGCTAGCAGCCCAGGGGTGGACCAGTACTTC
CASSPGVDQYF
>-|many|TRBJ1-2|TRBV7-2
TGTGCCAGCAGCTTTGACGACAGCGGACATGGCTACACCTTC
CASSFDDSGHGYTF
>-|many|TRBJ1-1|TRBV20-1
TGCAGTGCACCGACCGAGCTGAACACTGAAGCTTTCTTT
CSAPTELNTEAFF
>TRBD2|many|TRBJ2-3|TRBV7-9
TGTGCCAGCAGCTTTAAGCGGGAAAACACAGATACGCAGTATTTT
CASSFKRENTDTQYF
>-|many|TRBJ1-2|TRBV6-2/TRBV6-3
TGTGCCAGCAGTTGGAGGGGGGGCTACACCTTC
CASSWRGGYTF
>-|many|TRBJ2-1|TRBV25-1
TGTGCCAGCAGTGGGGTGAAGGGGTTTTCTTTTGAGAATGAGCAGTTCTTC
CASSGVKGFSFENEQFF